These 21 T cell receptor beta chains were all obtained from the same sample, sequenced in a study of OX40 agonist ivuxolimab in advanced cancers. TCRdb keeps only in-frame clones here, not all; method: immunoSEQ multiplex PCR. The sample has approximately 130,000 clones, about 92% seen once. Sequencing used CD4+ or CD8+ T cells sorted from blood, obtained in a trial of the OX40 agonist ivuxolimab. All receptors come from an adult with an advanced solid tumor such as melanoma, head and neck, liver or kidney cancer.

The rearrangement joins TRBV28 to TRBJ1-1, with D perhaps TRBD1 (6 bases). Trimming cost V 1 base and J 1 base, with 16 bases left between them. This CDR3 has 17 residues. Per germline, CDR1 MDHEN and CDR2 SYDVKM. The CDR3 DNA reads as TGTGCCAGCAGTTTATTCTTATCGGGGACACCGAACACTGAAGCTTTCTTT. Translation: CASSLFLSGTPNTEAFF. Full variable domain (rest looked up from reference TRBV28 and TRBJ1-1): DVKVTQSSRYLVKRTGEKVFLECVQDMDHENMFWYRQDPGLGLRLIYFSYDVKMKEKGDIPEGYSVSREKKERFSLILESASTNQTSMYLCASSLFLSGTPNTEAFFGQGTRLTVV.

The genes are TRBV12-5 and TRBJ2-3; D may be TRBD2 (6 bases). Trimming took 5 bases from V and 3 from J, leaving 18 bases between them. Germline CDR1 and CDR2: LGHNT and FRNRAP. The CDR3 has 16 residues. CDR3 bases: TGTGCTAGTGGTGCCCCCGGGGGAGACTTGACAGATACGCAGTATTTT. Translation gives CASGAPGGDLTDTQYF.

The chain employs TRBV18 and TRBJ2-3; 8 bases line up with TRBD2. Germline-derived CDR1 and CDR2 are KGHSH and LQKENI. V lost 3 bases to trimming and J lost 3 bases; unmatched junction nucleotides: 17. CDR3 length: 19 amino acids. CDR3 nucleotide sequence: TGTGCCAGCTCACCGAGACAGGTGGACCGGGGGGGCCCGACAGATACGCAGTATTTT. Amino acid sequence: CASSPRQVDRGGPTDTQYF.

The chain links TRBV9 to TRBJ2-4; a weak D match, TRBD1 (6 bases). Germline CDR1 reads SGDLS; CDR2 reads YYNGEE. The length of the CDR3 is 15 residues. Trimming shortened V by 1 base and J by 1 base, and 9 bases separated the two germline ends. The CDR3 region has the DNA TGTGCCAGCAGCGTATCAGGGGAGGCCAAAAACATTCAGTACTTC. This gives the protein CASSVSGEAKNIQYF.

A single count supports this clone. The rearrangement uses TRBV2 and TRBJ2-5; TRBD2 matches 12 bases. With V trimmed by 4 bases and J by 4 bases, 19 bases remained unmatched. This CDR3 has 20 residues. Per the germline V gene, CDR1 is SNHLY and CDR2 is FYNNEI. CDR3 DNA sequence: TGTGCCAGCAGTGGAGGAGACTTACCACTACTAGCGGGAGGATTAGAGACCCAGTACTTC. Its protein is CASSGGDLPLLAGGLETQYF.

This chain links TRBV9 with TRBJ2-7; D remains ambiguous. The CDR3 consists of 15 residues. The V end was cut by 4 bases, the J end by 4 bases, with 18 bases between. Germline V gene lookup returns CDR1 SGDLS and CDR2 YYNGEE. The CDR3 coding sequence is TGTGCCAGCAGCCCCCGACCGGAGATCTGGTACGAGCAGTACTTC. Translating it yields CASSPRPEIWYEQYF.

This sequence joins TRBV10-2 and TRBJ1-2; 10 bases map to TRBD1. The CDR3 runs 15 residues. The germline V gene has CDR1 WSHSY and CDR2 SAAADI. The junction had 12 bases not matched to a gene; V was cut back by 6 bases and J by 8 bases. The chain's CDR3 is CASSLNDRGRRGYTF. In DNA form, the CDR3 reads TGCGCCAGCAGCTTAAACGACAGGGGGCGACGGGGCTACACCTTC.

The chain uses TRBV7-3 and TRBJ2-5; 9 positions agree with TRBD2. The CDR3 sequence is 14 residues long. J lost 5 bases, V lost 1 base, and 2 bases had no gene match. Germline V lookup: CDR1 SGHTA, CDR2 FQGTGA. The CDR3 loop reads CASSLNAGGETQYF. The CDR3 DNA reads TGTGCCAGCAGCTTAAATGCGGGAGGGGAGACCCAGTACTTC.

The CDR3 bases are TGTGCCAGCAACTCCCCCCACGGGTGGACCTACGAGCAGTACTTC. It translates to CASNSPHGWTYEQYF. The chain is built from TRBV28 and TRBJ2-5; the D is unclear. Matching the DNA end better, TRBJ2-7 makes the J call doubtful. CDR3 length equals 15 residues. Germline CDR1 and CDR2: MDHEN and SYDVKM.

This chain uses TRBV19 with TRBJ2-5; 7 positions match TRBD2. TRBJ2-7 explains the end of the DNA better; the J call may be wrong. This CDR3 comprises 13 residues. CDR1 LNHDA and CDR2 SQIVND come from the germline V gene (reference sequence). The CDR3 nucleotides read TGTGCCAGTAGTATGGCTGGGGGGGACGAGCAGTACTTC. It encodes CASSMAGGDEQYF.

The chain uses TRBV28 and TRBJ1-5; the match to TRBD1 covers 9 bases. Germline trimming cut 6 bases from V and 4 bases from J; bases unmatched to any gene: 10. The CDR3 extends over 16 amino acids. Germline assignment: CDR1 MDHEN and CDR2 SYDVKM. CDR3 nucleotides: TGTGCCAGCAGCCACCTAGGACAGGGGAAAAATCAGCCCCAGCATTTT. Translating it yields CASSHLGQGKNQPQHF.

This chain uses TRBV7-2 with TRBJ1-5; D perhaps matches TRBD1 (5 bases). The CDR3 has 15 residues. Germline V gene sequence: CDR1 SGHTA, CDR2 FQGNSA. The germline V and J ends were trimmed by 5 bases and 2 bases, with 13 bases remaining between them. The CDR3 bases are TGTGCCAGCAGCAGCGAGGGGTTCGGCAATCAGCCCCAGCATTTT. Protein: CASSSEGFGNQPQHF.

DNA for the CDR3: TGTGCCAGCAGCGTAGGGGGGCGGGGCACTGAAGCTTTCTTT. Protein sequence: CASSVGGRGTEAFF. V usage is TRBV9 and J usage is TRBJ1-1, with D perhaps matching TRBD1 (6 bases). The V and J ends lost 0 bases and 4 bases respectively, with 10 bases between them. The CDR3 is made up of 14 amino acids. Germline V gene lookup returns CDR1 SGDLS and CDR2 YYNGEE.

The chain combines TRBV5-4 with TRBJ1-1; possible D gene TRBD1, 6 bases. Germline-derived CDR1 and CDR2 are SGHNT and YYREEE (reference sequence). V was cut by 0 bases and J by 4 bases, with 13 bases left in between. The CDR3 spans 15 residues. The CDR3 spells CASSLAGGRGTEAFF. The CDR3 DNA is TGTGCCAGCAGCTTGGCCGGGGGCAGGGGCACTGAAGCTTTCTTT.

This clone was seen a handful of times. The chain employs TRBV5-1 and TRBJ2-7; 7 nucleotides agree with TRBD1. Per the germline V gene, CDR1 is SGHRS and CDR2 is YFSETQ. The CDR3 runs 14 residues. The ends lost 4 bases at V and 3 bases at J; junction bases unmatched: 7. The CDR3 loop is CASSRPGQLYEQYF. For the CDR3, the DNA is TGCGCCAGCAGCCGTCCGGGACAGCTCTACGAGCAGTACTTC.

CDR3 sequence reads: CASSLVQGIPPGANVLTF. For the CDR3, the DNA is TGTGCCAGCAGCTTAGTCCAGGGGATCCCCCCTGGGGCCAACGTCCTGACTTTC. V and J are TRBV11-2 and TRBJ2-6; weak D call: TRBD1 (6 bases). Germline CDR1 is SGHAT and CDR2 is FQNNGV. The CDR3 loop spans 18 amino acids. V lost 1 base to trimming and J lost 2 bases, with 15 bases between them.

This rearrangement joins TRBV4-3 to TRBJ1-2, with D possibly TRBD1 on 5 matching bases. CDR1 LGHNA and CDR2 YSLEER come from the germline V gene. V lost 1 base to trimming and J lost 4 bases, with 16 bases between them. The CDR3 is 16 amino acids. CDR3 protein: CASSQVGTATFYGYTF. CDR3 sequence (DNA): TGCGCCAGCAGCCAAGTCGGGACGGCTACCTTCTATGGCTACACCTTC.

This chain joins TRBV5-6 and TRBJ1-1; D is uncertain. CDR1 is SGHDT and CDR2 is YYEEEE in the germline V gene. Deletions cut 1 base from V and 2 bases from J, with 3 bases between. The CDR3 is 12 amino acids. The DNA for the CDR3 is TGTGCCAGCAGCTTGTATAACACTGAAGCTTTCTTT. Residues: CASSLYNTEAFF.

This sequence joins TRBV20-1 and TRBJ2-3; D gene ambiguous. CDR3 size: 11 residues. V lost 6 bases, J lost 5 bases, and 9 bases lay in between. Germline-derived CDR1 and CDR2 are DFQATT and SNEGSKA (reference sequence). This CDR3 reads CSATSQDTQYF. CDR3 sequence (DNA): TGCAGTGCAACCTCGCAAGATACGCAGTATTTT.

The gene calls are TRBV11-2 and TRBJ1-5, with a tentative D call TRBD1 (5 bases). V lost 1 base and J lost 3, with 7 bases in between. Germline CDR1 and CDR2: SGHAT and FQNNGV. The CDR3 length is 14 residues. CDR3 sequence reads: CASSLVGVNQPQHF. CDR3 bases: TGTGCCAGCAGCTTAGTGGGGGTCAATCAGCCCCAGCATTTT.

The rearrangement joins TRBV7-3 to TRBJ2-1; D is perhaps TRBD2 (6 bases). The CDR3 totals 15 residues. V was cut by 0 bases and J by 6 bases, with 12 bases left in between. Germline lookup yields CDR1 SGHTA and CDR2 FQGTGA. The CDR3 sequence is CASSLTSSAFNEQFF. The CDR3 nucleotides read TGTGCCAGCAGCTTAACGTCTAGCGCCTTCAATGAGCAGTTCTTC.